The TCR beta chain described here comes from a study of cytomegalovirus exposure and HLA in healthy donors. Study-wide results and limits: While the bulk of TCR sequences proved rare, some public TCRs turned up in many donors. Among TCR beta chains, those listed as cytomegalovirus-associated numbered 164. Later analysis showed most CMV-associated TCR beta chains appearing HLA-restricted.

In the case of this clone: Its specificity is unknown.

This CDR3 spans 16 amino acids. Germline CDR1 reads KGHSH; CDR2 reads LQKENI. V was clipped by 2 bases and J by 9 bases; unmatched bases: 12. The study ran its PCR with 60 Vbeta and 13 Jbeta primers. Measured with immunoSEQ multiplex PCR; TCRdb has only the in-frame clones, and not every one. Its table records around 70,000 clones. The sequence came from a female donor in good health and CMV-seropositive. The sample taken for sequencing was PBMCs. The chain joins TRBV18 to TRBJ1-5; 8 nucleotides match TRBD1. CDR3 in DNA: TGTGCCAGCTCACCAGGGACAGGTTCCGGCTTTGTGCCCCAGCATTTT. Protein: CASSPGTGSGFVPQHF.